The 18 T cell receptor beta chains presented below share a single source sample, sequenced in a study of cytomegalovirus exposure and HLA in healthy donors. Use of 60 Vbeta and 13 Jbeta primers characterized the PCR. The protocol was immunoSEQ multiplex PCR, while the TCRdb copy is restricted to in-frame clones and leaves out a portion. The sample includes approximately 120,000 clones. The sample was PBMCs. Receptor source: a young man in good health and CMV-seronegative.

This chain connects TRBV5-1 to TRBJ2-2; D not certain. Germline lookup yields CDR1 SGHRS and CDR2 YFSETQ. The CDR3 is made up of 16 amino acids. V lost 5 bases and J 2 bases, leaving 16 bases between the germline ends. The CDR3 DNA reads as TGCGCCAGCAGTCCAGCGTCGGGTACTAACACCGGGGAGCTGTTTTTT. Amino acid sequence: CASSPASGTNTGELFF.

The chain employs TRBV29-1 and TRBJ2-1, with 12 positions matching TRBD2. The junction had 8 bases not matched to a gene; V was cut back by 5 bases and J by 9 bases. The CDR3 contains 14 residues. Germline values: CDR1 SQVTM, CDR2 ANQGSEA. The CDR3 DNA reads TGCAGCGTTCCCCGGACTAGCGGGACGAGTGAGCAGTTCTTC. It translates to CSVPRTSGTSEQFF.

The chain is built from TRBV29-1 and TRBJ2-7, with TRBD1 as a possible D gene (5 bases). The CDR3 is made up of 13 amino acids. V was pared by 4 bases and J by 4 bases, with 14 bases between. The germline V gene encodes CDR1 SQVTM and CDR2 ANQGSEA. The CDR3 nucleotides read TGCAGCGTTGTTTCAGGGAACGGTTACGAGCAGTACTTC. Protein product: CSVVSGNGYEQYF.

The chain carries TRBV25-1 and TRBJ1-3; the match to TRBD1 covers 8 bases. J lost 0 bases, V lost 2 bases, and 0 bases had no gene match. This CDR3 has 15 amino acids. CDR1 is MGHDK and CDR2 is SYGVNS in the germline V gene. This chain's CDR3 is CASSETGGSGNTIYF. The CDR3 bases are TGTGCCAGCAGTGAAACAGGGGGCTCTGGAAACACCATATATTTT. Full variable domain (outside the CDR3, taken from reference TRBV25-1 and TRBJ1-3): EADIYQTPRYLVIGTGKKITLECSQTMGHDKMYWYQQDPGMELHLIHYSYGVNSTEKGDLSSESTVSRIRTEHFPLTLESARPSHTSQYLCASSETGGSGNTIYFGEGSWLTVV.

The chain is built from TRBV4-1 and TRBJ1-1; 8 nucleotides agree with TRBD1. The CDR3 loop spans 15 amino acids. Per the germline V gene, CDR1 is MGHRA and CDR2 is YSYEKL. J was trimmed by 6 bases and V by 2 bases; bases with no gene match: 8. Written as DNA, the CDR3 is TGCGCCAGCAGCCAAATAGGACAGGGTGGGTCTGAAGCTTTCTTT. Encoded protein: CASSQIGQGGSEAFF.

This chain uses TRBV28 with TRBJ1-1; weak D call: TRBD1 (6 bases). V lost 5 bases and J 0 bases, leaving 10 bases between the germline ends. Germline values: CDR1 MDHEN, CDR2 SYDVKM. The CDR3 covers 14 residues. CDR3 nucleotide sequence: TGTGCCAGCAGTCCGGGACATTTGAACACTGAAGCTTTCTTT. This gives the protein CASSPGHLNTEAFF.

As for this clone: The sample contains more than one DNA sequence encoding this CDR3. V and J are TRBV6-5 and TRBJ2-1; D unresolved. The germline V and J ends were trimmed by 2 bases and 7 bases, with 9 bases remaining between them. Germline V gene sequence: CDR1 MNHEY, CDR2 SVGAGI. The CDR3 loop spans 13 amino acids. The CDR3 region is CASSYVADNEQFF. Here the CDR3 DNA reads TGTGCCAGCAGTTACGTCGCAGATAATGAGCAGTTCTTC.

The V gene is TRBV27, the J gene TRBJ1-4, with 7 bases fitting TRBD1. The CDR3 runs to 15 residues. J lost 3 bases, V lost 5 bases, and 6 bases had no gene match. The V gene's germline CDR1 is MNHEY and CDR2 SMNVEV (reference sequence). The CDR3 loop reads CASSDRDGANEKLFF. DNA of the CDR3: TGTGCCAGCAGTGACAGGGACGGGGCTAATGAAAAACTGTTTTTT. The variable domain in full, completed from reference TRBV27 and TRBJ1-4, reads EAQVTQNPRYLITVTGKKLTVTCSQNMNHEYMSWYRQDPGLGLRQIYYSMNVEVTDKGDVPEGYKVSRKEKRNFPLILESPSPNQTSLYFCASSDRDGANEKLFFGSGTQLSVL.

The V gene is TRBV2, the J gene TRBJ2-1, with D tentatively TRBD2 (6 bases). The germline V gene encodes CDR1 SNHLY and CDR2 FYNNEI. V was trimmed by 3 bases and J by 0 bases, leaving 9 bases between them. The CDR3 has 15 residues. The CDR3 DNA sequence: TGTGCCAGCAGTGACGGGACTTACTCCTACAATGAGCAGTTCTTC. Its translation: CASSDGTYSYNEQFF.

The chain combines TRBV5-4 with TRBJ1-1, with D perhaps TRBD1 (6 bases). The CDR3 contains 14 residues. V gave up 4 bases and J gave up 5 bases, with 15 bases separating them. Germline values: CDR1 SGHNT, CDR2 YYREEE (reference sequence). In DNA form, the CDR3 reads TGTGCCAGCAGCACACTCCGGGACACAACTGAAGCTTTCTTT. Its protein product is CASSTLRDTTEAFF.

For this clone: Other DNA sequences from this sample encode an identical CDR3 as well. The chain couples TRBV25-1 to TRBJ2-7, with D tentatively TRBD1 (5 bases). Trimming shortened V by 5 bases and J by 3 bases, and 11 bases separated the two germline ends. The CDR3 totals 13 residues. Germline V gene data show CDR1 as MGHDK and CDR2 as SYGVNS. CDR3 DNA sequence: TGTGCCAGCAGTAGTTCAGACAGCTACGAGCAGTACTTC. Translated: CASSSSDSYEQYF.

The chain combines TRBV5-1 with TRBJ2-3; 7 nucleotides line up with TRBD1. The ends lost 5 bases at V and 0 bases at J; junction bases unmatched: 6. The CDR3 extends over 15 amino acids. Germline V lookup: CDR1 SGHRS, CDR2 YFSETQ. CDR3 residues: CASRLGGPSTDTQYF. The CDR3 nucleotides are TGCGCCAGCAGATTAGGGGGCCCTAGCACAGATACGCAGTATTTT.

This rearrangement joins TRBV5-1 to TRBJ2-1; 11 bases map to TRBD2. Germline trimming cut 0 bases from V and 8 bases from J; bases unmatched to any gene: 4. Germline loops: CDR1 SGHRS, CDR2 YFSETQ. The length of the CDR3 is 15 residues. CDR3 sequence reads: CASSLGVAGGYEQFF. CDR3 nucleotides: TGCGCCAGCAGCTTGGGGGTAGCGGGGGGGTATGAGCAGTTCTTC.

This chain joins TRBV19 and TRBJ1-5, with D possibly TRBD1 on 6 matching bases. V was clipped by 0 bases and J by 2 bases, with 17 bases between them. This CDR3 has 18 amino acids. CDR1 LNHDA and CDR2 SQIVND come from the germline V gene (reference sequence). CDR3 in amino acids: CASSIDLQGLIGNQPQHF. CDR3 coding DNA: TGTGCCAGTAGTATAGATCTTCAGGGGTTGATAGGCAATCAGCCCCAGCATTTT.

The CDR3 spells CSVNPLFRGVTEAFF. CDR3 bases: TGCAGCGTGAATCCCCTCTTCAGGGGTGTCACTGAAGCTTTCTTT. V is TRBV29-1 and J is TRBJ1-1, with D perhaps matching TRBD1 (6 bases). V was shortened by 6 bases and J by 4 bases, with 21 bases between the two germline ends. Germline V gene lookup returns CDR1 SQVTM and CDR2 ANQGSEA. The CDR3 runs to 15 residues.

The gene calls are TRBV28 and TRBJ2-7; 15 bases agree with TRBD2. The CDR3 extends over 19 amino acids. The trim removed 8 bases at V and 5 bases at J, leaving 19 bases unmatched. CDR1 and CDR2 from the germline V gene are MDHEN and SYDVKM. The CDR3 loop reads CASSPKWTSGGVPLHEQYF. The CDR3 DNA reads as TGTGCCAGCTCCCCCAAGTGGACTAGCGGGGGGGTCCCTCTACACGAGCAGTACTTC.

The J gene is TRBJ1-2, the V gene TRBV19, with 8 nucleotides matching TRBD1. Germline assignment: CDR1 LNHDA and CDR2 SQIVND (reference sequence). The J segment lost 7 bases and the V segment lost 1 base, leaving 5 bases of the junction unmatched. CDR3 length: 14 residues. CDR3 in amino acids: CASSIARTGPGYTF. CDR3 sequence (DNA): TGTGCCAGTAGTATAGCCCGGACAGGGCCTGGCTACACCTTC.

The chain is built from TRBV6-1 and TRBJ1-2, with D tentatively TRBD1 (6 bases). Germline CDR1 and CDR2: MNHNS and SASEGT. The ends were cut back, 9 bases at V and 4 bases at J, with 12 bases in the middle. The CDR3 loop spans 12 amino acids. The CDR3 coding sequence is TGTGCCAGTTCCGGACAGCTCTATGGCTACACCTTC. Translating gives CASSGQLYGYTF.